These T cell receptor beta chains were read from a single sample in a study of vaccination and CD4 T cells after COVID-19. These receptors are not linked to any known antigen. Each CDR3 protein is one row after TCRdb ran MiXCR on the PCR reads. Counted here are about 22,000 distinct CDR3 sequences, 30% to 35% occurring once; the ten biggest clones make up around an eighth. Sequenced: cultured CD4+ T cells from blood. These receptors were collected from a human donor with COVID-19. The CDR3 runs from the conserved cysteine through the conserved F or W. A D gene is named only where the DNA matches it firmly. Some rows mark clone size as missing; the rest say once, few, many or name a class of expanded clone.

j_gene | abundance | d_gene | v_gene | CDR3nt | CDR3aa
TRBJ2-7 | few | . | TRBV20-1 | TGCAGTGCAACCCCGGACTCCTACGAGCAGTACTTC | CSATPDSYEQYF
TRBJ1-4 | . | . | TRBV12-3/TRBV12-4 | TGTGCCAGCAGTTTTCGAGTCGATAATGAAAAACTGTTTTTT | CASSFRVDNEKLFF
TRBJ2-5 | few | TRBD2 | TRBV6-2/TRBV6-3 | TGTGCCAGCAGTTACGGGACTAGCGCCCAGAACCAGTACTTC | CASSYGTSAQNQYF
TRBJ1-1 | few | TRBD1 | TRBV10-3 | TGTGCCATCAGCGCACAGGGGGTCAACACTGAAGCTTTCTTT | CAISAQGVNTEAFF
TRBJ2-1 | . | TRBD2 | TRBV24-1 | TGTGCCACCAGTAGACTAGCGGCGACCAATGAGCAGTTCTTC | CATSRLAATNEQFF
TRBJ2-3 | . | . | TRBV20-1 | TGCAGTGCTAGAGATCTTGGGGACAGCACAGATACGCAGTATTTT | CSARDLGDSTDTQYF
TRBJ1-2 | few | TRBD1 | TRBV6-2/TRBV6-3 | TGTGCCAGCAGGCTACCATTGACAGGGATCTATGGCTACACCTTC | CASRLPLTGIYGYTF
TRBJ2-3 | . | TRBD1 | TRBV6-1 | TGTGCCAGCAGTGTGCCGGACAGGGGCACAGATACGCAGTATTTT | CASSVPDRGTDTQYF
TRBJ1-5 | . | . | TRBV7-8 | TGTGCCAGCAGACTAGACAGTGCCCAGCCCCAGCATTTT | CASRLDSAQPQHF
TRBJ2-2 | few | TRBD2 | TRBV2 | TGTGCCAGCACCCCAGACGGGGGGGCCCTGAAAACCGGGGAGCTGTTTTTT | CASTPDGGALKTGELFF
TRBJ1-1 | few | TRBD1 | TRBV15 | TGTGCCACCAGCTGGGGGGCGGGACAGGGAGCTGAAGCTTTCTTT | CATSWGAGQGAEAFF
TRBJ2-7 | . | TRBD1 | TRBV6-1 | TGTGCCAGCAGTGGCCGGACAGGCTCCTACGAGCAGTACTTC | CASSGRTGSYEQYF
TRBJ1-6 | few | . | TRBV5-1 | TGCGCCAGCAGCTTGCAGGGAGAGAATTCACCCCTCCACTTT | CASSLQGENSPLHF
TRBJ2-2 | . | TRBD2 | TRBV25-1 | TGTGCCAGCAGGGGACTAGCGGCCGGGGAGCTGTTTTTT | CASRGLAAGELFF
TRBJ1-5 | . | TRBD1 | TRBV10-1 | TGCGCCAGCAGAAGGGACAGCTTCACTCAGCCCCAGCATTTT | CASRRDSFTQPQHF
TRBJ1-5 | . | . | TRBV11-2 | TGTGCCAGCAGCTTAGTCGGGGGCAATCAGCCCCAGCATTTT | CASSLVGGNQPQHF
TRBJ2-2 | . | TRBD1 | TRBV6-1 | TGTGCCAGCACCATTATTGGACAGGGGAGCACCGGGGAGCTGTTTTTT | CASTIIGQGSTGELFF
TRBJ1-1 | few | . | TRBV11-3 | TGTGCCAGCAGCTTAGAGAGCCTGTCTGAAGCTTTCTTT | CASSLESLSEAFF
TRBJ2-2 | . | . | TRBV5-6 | TGTGCCAGCAGCTTGAACTCGAACACCGGGGAGCTGTTTTTT | CASSLNSNTGELFF
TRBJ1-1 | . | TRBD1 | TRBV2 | TGTGCCAGCAGCCCACAGGGGGCCGCTGAAGCTTTCTTT | CASSPQGAAEAFF
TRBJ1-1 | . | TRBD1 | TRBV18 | TGTGCCAGCTCACCCCGACAGGGGGAATTGAACACTGAAGCTTTCTTT | CASSPRQGELNTEAFF
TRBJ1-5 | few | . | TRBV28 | TGTGCCAGCAGTTTCCGCGGGAGCAATCAGCCCCAGCATTTT | CASSFRGSNQPQHF
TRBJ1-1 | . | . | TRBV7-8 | TGTGCCAGCCGCCGGATGAACACTGAAGCTTTCTTT | CASRRMNTEAFF
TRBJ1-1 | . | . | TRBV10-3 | TGTGCCATCAGTGAGTCGCCGGTAAATGGTGAAGCTTTCTTT | CAISESPVNGEAFF
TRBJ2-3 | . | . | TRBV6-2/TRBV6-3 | TGTGCCAGCAGTTCGACGGCGGATACGCAGTATTTT | CASSSTADTQYF
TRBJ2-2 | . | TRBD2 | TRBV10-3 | TGTGCCATCAGTGATAGCGGGGGAAAAGCCGGGGAGCTGTTTTTT | CAISDSGGKAGELFF
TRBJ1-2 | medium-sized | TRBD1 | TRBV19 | TGTGCCAGTAGTAATGGGTACGGGACAGGGCATGACTATGGCTACACCTTC | CASSNGYGTGHDYGYTF
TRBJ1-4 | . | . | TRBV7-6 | TGTGCCAGCAGCCCACGACAAGCAACTAATGAAAAACTGTTTTTT | CASSPRQATNEKLFF
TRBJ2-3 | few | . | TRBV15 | TGTGCCACCAGCAGAGACGACCAGTCCCAGTATTTT | CATSRDDQSQYF
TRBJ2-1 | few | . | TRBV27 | TGTGCCAGCAGTTTAGGGGGCAGGGTGCACAATGAGCAGTTCTTC | CASSLGGRVHNEQFF